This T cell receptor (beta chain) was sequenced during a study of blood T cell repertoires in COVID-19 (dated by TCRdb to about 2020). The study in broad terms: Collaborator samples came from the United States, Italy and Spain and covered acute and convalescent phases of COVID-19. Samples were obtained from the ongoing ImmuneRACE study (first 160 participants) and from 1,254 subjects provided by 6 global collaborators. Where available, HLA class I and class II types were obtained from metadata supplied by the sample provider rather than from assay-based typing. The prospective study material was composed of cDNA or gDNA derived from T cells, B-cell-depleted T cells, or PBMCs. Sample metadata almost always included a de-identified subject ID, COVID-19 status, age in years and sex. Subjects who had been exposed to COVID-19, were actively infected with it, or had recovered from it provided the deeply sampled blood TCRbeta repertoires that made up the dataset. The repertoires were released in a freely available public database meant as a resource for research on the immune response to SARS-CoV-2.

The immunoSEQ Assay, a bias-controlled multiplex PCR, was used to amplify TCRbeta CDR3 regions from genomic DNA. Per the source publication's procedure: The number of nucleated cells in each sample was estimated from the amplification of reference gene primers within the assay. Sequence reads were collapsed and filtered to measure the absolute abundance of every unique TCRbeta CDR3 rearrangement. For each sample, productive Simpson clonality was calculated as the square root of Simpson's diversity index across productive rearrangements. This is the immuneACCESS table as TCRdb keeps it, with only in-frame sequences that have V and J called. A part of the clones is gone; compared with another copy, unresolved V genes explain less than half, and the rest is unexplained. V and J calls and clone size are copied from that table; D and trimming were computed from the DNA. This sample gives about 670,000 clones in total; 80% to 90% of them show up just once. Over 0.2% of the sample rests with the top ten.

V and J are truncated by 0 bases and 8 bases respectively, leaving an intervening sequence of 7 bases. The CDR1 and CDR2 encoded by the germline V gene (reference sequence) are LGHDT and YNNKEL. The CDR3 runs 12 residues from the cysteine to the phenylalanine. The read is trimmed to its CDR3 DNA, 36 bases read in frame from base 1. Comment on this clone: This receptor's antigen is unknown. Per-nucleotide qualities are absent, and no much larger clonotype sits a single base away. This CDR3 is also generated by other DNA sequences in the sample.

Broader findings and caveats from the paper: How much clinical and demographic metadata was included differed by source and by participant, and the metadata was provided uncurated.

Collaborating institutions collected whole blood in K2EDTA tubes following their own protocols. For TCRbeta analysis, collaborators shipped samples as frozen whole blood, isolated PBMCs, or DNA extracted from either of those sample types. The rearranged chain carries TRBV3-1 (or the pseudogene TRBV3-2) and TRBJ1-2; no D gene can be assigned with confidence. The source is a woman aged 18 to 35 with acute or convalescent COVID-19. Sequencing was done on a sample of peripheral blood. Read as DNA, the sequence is TGTGCCAGCAGCCAAGATAGGAGGGGCTACACCTTC. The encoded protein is CASSQDRRGYTF.